Below, 9 T cell receptor beta chains from the same sample are listed, as sequenced in a study of synovial regulatory T cells in juvenile arthritis. Sequenced by immunoSEQ multiplex PCR; TCRdb stores in-frame clones only, minus some. The sample is made up of some 10,000 clones, and the top ten hold roughly 0.69% of it. Sample: Treg cells from blood. Subset: remaining (HLA-DR-negative) circulating blood Treg cells. Receptors originate from a donor aged 2-35 years with juvenile idiopathic arthritis.

The CDR3 sequence is CASGPGVDMNTEAFF. The V and J genes are TRBV23-1 and TRBJ1-1. TRBV23-1 carries the ORF label, with uncertain function. CDR3 length equals 15 residues. This entry has no DNA.

V gene TRBV6-5 combines with J gene TRBJ2-2; TCRdb gives TRBD1 as the D gene, but with no DNA this cannot be confirmed. The length of the CDR3 is 16 residues. The DNA is unrecorded. Germline lookup yields CDR1 MNHEY and CDR2 SVGAGI. This chain's CDR3 is CASSYGAGYSTGELFF.

This rearrangement joins TRBV19 to TRBJ1-5. CDR3 length equals 12 residues. The entry carries no DNA sequence. Germline V gives CDR1 LNHDA, CDR2 SQIVND (reference sequence). The CDR3 region is CASTAGNQPQHF.

The gene calls are TRBV28 and TRBJ1-5; without DNA, the TCRdb call of TRBD1 cannot be checked. This CDR3 has 15 residues. DNA is not recorded here. Germline CDR1 and CDR2: MDHEN and SYDVKM. The CDR3 sequence is CASRSRQGKGQPQHF.

The J gene is TRBJ2-1, the V gene TRBV7-2; the TCRdb D gene call, TRBD2, has no DNA to confirm it. The V gene's germline CDR1 is SGHTA and CDR2 FQGNSA. The CDR3 length is 17 residues. DNA is not recorded here. The CDR3 is CASSLGLAGLGINEQFF.

The rearrangement links TRBV7-3 to TRBJ1-1. CDR1 SGHTA and CDR2 FQGTGA come from the germline V gene. CDR3 length: 13 residues. DNA was not recorded. CDR3 amino acids: CASSLTGNTEAFF. Supplemented by reference TRBV7-3 and TRBJ1-1, the full variable domain reads GAGVSQTPSNKVTEKGKYVELRCDPISGHTALYWYRQSLGQGPEFLIYFQGTGAADDSGLPNDRFFAVRPEGSVSTLKIQRTERGDSAVYLCASSLTGNTEAFFGQGTRLTVV.

This sequence joins TRBV28 and TRBJ1-1; the TRBD1 assignment by TCRdb is unverifiable without DNA. The germline V gene has CDR1 MDHEN and CDR2 SYDVKM. The CDR3 runs to 14 residues. The DNA is not on file. CDR3 loop: CASSRQLPGTEAFF.

The chain links TRBV20-1 to TRBJ2-5; the TRBD2 assignment by TCRdb is unverifiable without DNA. The CDR3 is made up of 11 amino acids. DNA for this receptor is not on file. Germline V lookup: CDR1 DFQATT, CDR2 SNEGSKA (reference sequence). This chain's CDR3 is CSAEYQETQYF.

The rearrangement uses TRBV19 and TRBJ1-4; TCRdb reports TRBD1, a call that lacks DNA to check it against. The length of the CDR3 is 14 residues. No DNA is recorded. Germline lookup yields CDR1 LNHDA and CDR2 SQIVND (reference sequence). Here the CDR3 reads CASSRTATNEKLFF.